This TCR beta chain is from a study of blood T cell repertoires in COVID-19. As for the study in general: COVID-19 samples, acute and convalescent, were from the United States, Italy and Spain. T cells, B-cell-depleted T cells, or PBMCs supplied cDNA or gDNA.

TCRdb's table, derived via immunoSEQ multiplex PCR, lists solely in-frame clones and lacks some. Of 200,000 to 250,000 clones in the sample, about 85% were seen once. From germline, CDR1 is SGHTA and CDR2 FQGTGA. The V and J ends lost 4 bases and 0 bases, in that order; junction bases with no gene match: 9. The CDR3 sequence is 19 residues long. Participant-reported clinical history was the basis for cohort assignment. Two negative PCRs, clearance, or symptom resolution were required of recovered Cohort 3 donors. The sequence was obtained from a young man who had recovered from COVID-19. This sequence joins TRBV7-3 and TRBJ2-1; 13 nucleotides align to TRBD2. Sequenced material: PBMCs or T cells enriched from blood (not recorded which). The CDR3 here is CASSSRGTSGVSSYNEQFF. CDR3 in DNA: TGTGCCAGCAGCTCCCGAGGGACTAGCGGGGTAAGCTCCTACAATGAGCAGTTCTTC.